The 8 T cell receptor beta chains below were found in one sample sequenced in a study of blood T cell repertoires in COVID-19. Here immunoSEQ multiplex PCR was the method, and the copy in TCRdb shows in-frame clones only, minus some. The table shows more than 400,000 clones, with approximately 86% occurring only once. The sample consisted of PBMCs or T cells enriched from blood (not recorded which). The receptors stem from a woman aged 18-29 years who had recovered from COVID-19.

The rearrangement links TRBV5-3 to TRBJ1-2; TRBD1 is a possible D gene (5 bases). TRBV5-3 is identified as an open reading frame with a role that is uncertain. Trimming took 4 bases from V and 5 from J, leaving 12 bases between them. The CDR3 runs 13 residues. This CDR3 reads CARSPVRTYGYTF. The CDR3 DNA reads as TGTGCCAGAAGCCCCGTTAGGACATATGGCTACACCTTC.

V is TRBV29-1 and J is TRBJ2-3; D is unclear. V was clipped by 8 bases and J by 4 bases, with 13 bases between them. Germline V CDR1 and CDR2: SQVTM, ANQGSEA. The CDR3 spans 12 residues. The chain's CDR3 is CSTISQADTQYF. DNA of the CDR3: TGCAGCACCATAAGTCAGGCAGATACGCAGTATTTT.

This clone was observed a handful of times. The V call is TRBV6-1, the J call TRBJ1-1; TRBD1 matches at 7 bases. The germline CDR1 and CDR2 sequences are MNHNS and SASEGT. Trimming took 1 base from V and 4 from J; bases not matched to a gene: 3. The CDR3 contains 14 residues. CDR3 DNA: TGTGCCAGCAGTGAAGGGCACAGGGGCACTGAAGCTTTCTTT. It translates to CASSEGHRGTEAFF.

This clone was counted once. The chain is built from TRBV2 and TRBJ2-4; 16 bases align to TRBD2. Germline lookup yields CDR1 SNHLY and CDR2 FYNNEI. The CDR3 consists of 17 residues. The V segment lost 6 bases and the J segment 8 bases; nucleotides outside the gene matches: 10. The CDR3 region has the DNA TGTGCCAGCAGACAGGGACTAGCGGGGGGGCGGGCAGACATTCAGTACTTC. It encodes CASRQGLAGGRADIQYF.

This clone was found a few times. The rearrangement uses TRBV19 and TRBJ2-7; 10 bases are a match to TRBD2. V lost 5 bases to trimming and J lost 5 bases; unmatched junction nucleotides: 15. Germline assignment: CDR1 LNHDA and CDR2 SQIVND (reference sequence). The CDR3 covers 17 residues. The CDR3 DNA sequence: TGTGCCAGTAGTCCCCGACCAGAAAGCGGGGGGGCCGACGAGCAGTACTTC. Its translation: CASSPRPESGGADEQYF.

V is TRBV5-1 and J is TRBJ1-1; D not resolved. V lost 1 base and J lost 3, with 16 bases in between. CDR1 and CDR2 (germline): SGHRS, YFSETQ. The CDR3 is 16 residues long. The CDR3 here is CASSLNPGRVDTEAFF. The CDR3 coding sequence is TGCGCCAGCAGCTTGAATCCTGGTCGGGTTGACACTGAAGCTTTCTTT.

The CDR3 DNA reads as TGTGCCTGGAGTGTACCCCCCGGGTCCAATACGCAGTATTTT. It translates to CAWSVPPGSNTQYF. This chain links TRBV30 with TRBJ2-3; D call uncertain. Trimming left V 0 bases short and J 7 bases short, with 14 bases between. The germline V gene has CDR1 GTSNPN and CDR2 SVGIG (reference sequence). This CDR3 region has 14 residues.

The chain couples TRBV7-8 to TRBJ1-5; no firm D call. CDR1 and CDR2 (germline): SGHVS, FQNEAQ. CDR3 length: 12 amino acids. The V gene lost 2 bases and the J gene lost 7 bases, with 6 bases spanning the gap. The CDR3 region is CASSLFGQPQHF. CDR3 coding DNA: TGTGCCAGCAGCTTATTTGGCCAGCCCCAGCATTTT.